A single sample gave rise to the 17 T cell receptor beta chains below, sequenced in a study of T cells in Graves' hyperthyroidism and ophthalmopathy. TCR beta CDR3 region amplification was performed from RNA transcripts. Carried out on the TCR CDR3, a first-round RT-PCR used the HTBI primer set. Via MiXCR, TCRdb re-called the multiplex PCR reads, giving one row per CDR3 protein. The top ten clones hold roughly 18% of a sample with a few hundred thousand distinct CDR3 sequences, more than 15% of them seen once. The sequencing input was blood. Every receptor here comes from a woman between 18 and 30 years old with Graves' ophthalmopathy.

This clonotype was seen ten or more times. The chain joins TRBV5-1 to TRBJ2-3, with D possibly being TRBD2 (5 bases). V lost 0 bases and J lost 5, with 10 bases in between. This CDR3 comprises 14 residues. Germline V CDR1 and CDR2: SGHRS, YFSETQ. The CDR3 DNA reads TGCGCCAGCAGCTTGGAGACCGGGGAAGATACGCAGTATTTT. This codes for CASSLETGEDTQYF.

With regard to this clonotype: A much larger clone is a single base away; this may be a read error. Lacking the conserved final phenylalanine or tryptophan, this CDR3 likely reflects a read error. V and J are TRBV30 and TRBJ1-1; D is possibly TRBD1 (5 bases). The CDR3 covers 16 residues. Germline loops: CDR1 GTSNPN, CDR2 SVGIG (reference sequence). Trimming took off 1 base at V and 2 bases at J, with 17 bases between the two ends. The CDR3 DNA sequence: TGTGCCTGGAGTGCCCAGGGAAGGGCCCCCAACACTGAAGCTTTCCTT. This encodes CAWSAQGRAPNTEAFL.

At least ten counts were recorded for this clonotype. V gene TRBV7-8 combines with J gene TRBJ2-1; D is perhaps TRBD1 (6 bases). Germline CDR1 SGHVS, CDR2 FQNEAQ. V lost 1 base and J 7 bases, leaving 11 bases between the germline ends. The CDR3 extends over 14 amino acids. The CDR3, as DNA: TGTGCCAGCAGCTTAGAAGGGGGAAGGAATGAGCAGTTCTTC. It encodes CASSLEGGRNEQFF.

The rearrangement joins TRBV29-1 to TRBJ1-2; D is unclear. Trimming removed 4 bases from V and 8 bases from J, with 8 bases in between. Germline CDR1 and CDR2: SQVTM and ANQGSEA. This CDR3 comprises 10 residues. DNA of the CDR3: TGCAGCGTTGGCGGTTCCGGCTACACCTTC. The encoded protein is CSVGGSGYTF.

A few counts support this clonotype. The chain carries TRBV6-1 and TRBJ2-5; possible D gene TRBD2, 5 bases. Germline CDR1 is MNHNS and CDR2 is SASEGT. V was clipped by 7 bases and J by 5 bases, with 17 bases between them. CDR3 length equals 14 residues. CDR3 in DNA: TGTGCCAGCACTCCCGGGCGGGTCGGGGAGACCCAGTACTTC. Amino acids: CASTPGRVGETQYF.

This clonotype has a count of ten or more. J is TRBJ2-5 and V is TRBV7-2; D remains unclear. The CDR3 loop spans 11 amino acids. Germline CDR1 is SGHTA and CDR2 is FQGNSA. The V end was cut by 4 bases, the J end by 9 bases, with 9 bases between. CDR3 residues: CASSSQSAQYF. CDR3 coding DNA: TGTGCCAGCAGCTCCCAGTCGGCCCAGTACTTC.

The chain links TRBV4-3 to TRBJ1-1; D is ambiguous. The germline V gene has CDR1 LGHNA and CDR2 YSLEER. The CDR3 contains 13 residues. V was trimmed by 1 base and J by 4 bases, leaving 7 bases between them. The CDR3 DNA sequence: TGCGCCAGCAGCCAAGGGACTTTCACTGAAGCTTTCTTT. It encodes CASSQGTFTEAFF.

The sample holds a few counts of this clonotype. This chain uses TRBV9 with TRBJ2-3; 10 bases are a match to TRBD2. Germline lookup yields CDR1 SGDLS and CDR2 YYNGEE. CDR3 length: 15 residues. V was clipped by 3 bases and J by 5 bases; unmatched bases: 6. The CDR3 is CASSATSGTQDTQYF. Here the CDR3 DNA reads TGTGCCAGCAGCGCAACTAGCGGGACCCAAGATACGCAGTATTTT.

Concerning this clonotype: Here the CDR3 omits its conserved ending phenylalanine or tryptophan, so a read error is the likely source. The CDR3 loop reads CATSKSGGELFS. The CDR3 nucleotides read TGTGCCACCAGCAAAAGTGGCGGGGAGCTGTTTTCT. This rearrangement joins TRBV15 to TRBJ2-2; D is unresolved. The CDR3 spans 12 residues. The V end lost 4 bases, the J end lost 7 bases, and 7 bases lay between the germline ends. CDR1 and CDR2 from the germline V gene are LNHNV and YYDKDF (reference sequence).

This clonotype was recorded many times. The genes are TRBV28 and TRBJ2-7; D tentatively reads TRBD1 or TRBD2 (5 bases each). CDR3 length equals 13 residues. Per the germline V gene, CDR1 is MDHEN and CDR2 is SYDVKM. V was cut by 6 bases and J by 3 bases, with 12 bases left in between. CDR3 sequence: CASRRDGFYEQYF. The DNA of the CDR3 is TGTGCCAGCAGGAGGGACGGCTTCTACGAGCAGTACTTC. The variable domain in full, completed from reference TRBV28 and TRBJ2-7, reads DVKVTQSSRYLVKRTGEKVFLECVQDMDHENMFWYRQDPGLGLRLIYFSYDVKMKEKGDIPEGYSVSREKKERFSLILESASTNQTSMYLCASRRDGFYEQYFGPGTRLTVT.

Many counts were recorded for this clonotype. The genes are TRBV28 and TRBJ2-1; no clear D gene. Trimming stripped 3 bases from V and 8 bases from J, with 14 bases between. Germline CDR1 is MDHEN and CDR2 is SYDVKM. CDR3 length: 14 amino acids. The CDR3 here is CASSFPDLSHEQFF. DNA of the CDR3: TGTGCCAGCAGTTTCCCGGATCTCTCCCATGAGCAGTTCTTC. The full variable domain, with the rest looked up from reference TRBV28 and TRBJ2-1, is DVKVTQSSRYLVKRTGEKVFLECVQDMDHENMFWYRQDPGLGLRLIYFSYDVKMKEKGDIPEGYSVSREKKERFSLILESASTNQTSMYLCASSFPDLSHEQFFGPGTRLTVL.

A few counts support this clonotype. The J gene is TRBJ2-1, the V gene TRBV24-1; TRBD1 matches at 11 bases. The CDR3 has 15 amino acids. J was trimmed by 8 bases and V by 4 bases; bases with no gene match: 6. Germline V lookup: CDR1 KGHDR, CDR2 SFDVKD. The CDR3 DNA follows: TGTGCCACCAGTGACCCCGGACAGGGGGCTTATGAGCAGTTCTTC. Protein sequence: CATSDPGQGAYEQFF.

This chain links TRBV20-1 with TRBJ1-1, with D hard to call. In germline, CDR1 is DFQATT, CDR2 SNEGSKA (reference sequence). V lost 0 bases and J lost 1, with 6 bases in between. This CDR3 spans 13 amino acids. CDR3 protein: CSARDGTNTEAFF. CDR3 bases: TGCAGTGCTAGAGACGGAACGAACACTGAAGCTTTCTTT.

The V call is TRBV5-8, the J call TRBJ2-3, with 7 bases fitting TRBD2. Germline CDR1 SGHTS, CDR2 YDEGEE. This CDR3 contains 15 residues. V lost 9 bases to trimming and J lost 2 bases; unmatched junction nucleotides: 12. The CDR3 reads CAIPRGRGFTDTQYF. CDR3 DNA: TGTGCCATTCCCCGCGGGCGGGGGTTCACAGATACGCAGTATTTT.

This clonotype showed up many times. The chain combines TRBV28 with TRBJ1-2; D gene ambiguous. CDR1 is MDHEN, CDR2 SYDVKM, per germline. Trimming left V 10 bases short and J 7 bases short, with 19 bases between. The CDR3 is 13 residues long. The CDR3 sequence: CATSAFSAGGYTF. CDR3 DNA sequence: TGTGCCACGTCAGCGTTTAGCGCGGGTGGCTACACCTTC.

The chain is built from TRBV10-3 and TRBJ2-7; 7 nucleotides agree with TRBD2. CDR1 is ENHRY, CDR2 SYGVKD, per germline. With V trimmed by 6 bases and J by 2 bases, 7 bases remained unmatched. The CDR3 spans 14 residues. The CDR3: CAIRPGTTAYEQYF. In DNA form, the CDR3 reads TGTGCCATCAGACCCGGGACTACAGCCTACGAGCAGTACTTC.

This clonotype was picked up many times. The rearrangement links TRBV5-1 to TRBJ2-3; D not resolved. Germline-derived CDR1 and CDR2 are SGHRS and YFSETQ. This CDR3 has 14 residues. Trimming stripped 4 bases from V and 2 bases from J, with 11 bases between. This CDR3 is CASSPDIYTDTQYF. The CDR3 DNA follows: TGCGCCAGCAGCCCAGACATTTACACAGATACGCAGTATTTT. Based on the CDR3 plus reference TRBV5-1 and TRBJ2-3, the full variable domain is KAGVTQTPRYLIKTRGQQVTLSCSPISGHRSVSWYQQTPGQGLQFLFEYFSETQRNKGNFPGRFSGRQFSNSRSEMNVSTLELGDSALYLCASSPDIYTDTQYFGPGTRLTVL.